Sequencing of this T cell receptor beta chain was carried out in a study of metastatic and nonmetastatic thyroid tumors. For the study at large: The authors compared repertoires across blood and tumor or nodule tissue from malignant and benign thyroid patients.

TCRdb reprocessed the PCR reads using MiXCR. The top ten hold around 6.5% of the sample, which has 25,000 or so clones, 16% seen once. This clone was counted at least ten times. What it binds is unknown. Study outcomes and limitations: Significantly greater TCR beta diversity was reportedly found in malignant thyroid tumors than in benign nodules (in blood and tumor).

Ahead of thyroid surgery, no patient had received treatment of any kind. Germline loops: CDR1 MGHRA, CDR2 YSYEKL. Trimming cost V 1 base and J 2 bases; bases outside gene matches: 4. There are 15 residues in the CDR3. The source is a male donor with papillary thyroid cancer or a benign thyroid nodule (not recorded which). Some clones in this sample may be carry-over from other donors' samples. Sequenced sample: blood. The chain employs TRBV4-1 and TRBJ2-7; 8 bases align to TRBD2. CDR3 loop: CASSQGSGTTYEQYF. In DNA, the CDR3 is TGCGCCAGCAGCCAAGGTAGCGGGACCACCTACGAGCAGTACTTC.